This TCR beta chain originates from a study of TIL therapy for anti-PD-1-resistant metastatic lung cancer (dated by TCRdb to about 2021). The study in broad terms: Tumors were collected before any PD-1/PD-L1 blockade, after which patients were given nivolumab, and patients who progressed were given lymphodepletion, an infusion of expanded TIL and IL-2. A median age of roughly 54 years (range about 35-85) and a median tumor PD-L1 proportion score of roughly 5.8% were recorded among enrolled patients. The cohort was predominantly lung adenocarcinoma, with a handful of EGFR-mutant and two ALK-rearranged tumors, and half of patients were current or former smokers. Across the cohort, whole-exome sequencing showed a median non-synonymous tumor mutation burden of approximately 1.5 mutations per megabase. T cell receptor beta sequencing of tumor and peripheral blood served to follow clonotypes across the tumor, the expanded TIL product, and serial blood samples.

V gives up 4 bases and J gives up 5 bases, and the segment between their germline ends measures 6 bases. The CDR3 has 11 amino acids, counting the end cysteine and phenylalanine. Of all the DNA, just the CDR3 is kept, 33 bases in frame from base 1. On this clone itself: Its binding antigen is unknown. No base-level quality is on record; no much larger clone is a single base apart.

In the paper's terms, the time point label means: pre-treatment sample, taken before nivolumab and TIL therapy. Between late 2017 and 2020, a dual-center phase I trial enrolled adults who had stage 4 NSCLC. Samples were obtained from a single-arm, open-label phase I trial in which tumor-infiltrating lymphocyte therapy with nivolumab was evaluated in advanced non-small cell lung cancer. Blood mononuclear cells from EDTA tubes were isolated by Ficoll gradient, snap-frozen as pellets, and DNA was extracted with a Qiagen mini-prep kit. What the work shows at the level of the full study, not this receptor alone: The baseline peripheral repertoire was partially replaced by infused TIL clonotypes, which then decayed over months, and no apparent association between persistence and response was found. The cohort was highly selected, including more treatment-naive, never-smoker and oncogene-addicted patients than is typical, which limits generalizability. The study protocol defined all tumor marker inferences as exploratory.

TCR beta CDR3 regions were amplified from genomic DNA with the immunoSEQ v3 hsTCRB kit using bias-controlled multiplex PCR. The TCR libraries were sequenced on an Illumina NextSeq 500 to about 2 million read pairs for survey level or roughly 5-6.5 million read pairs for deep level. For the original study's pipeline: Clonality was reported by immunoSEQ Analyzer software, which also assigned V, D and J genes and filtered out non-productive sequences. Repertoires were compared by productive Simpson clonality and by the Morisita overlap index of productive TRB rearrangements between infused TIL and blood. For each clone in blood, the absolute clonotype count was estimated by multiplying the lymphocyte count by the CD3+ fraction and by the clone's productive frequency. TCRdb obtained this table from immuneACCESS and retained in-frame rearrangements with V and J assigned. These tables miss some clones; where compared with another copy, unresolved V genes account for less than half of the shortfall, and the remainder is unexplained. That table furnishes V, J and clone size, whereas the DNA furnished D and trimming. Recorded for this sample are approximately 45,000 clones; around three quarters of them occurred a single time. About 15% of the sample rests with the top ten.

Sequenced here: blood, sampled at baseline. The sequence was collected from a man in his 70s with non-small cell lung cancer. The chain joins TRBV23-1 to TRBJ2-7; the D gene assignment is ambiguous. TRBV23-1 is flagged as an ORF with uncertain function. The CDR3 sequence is CASSRLDEQYF. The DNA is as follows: TGCGCCAGCAGTCGTCTTGACGAGCAGTACTTC.